A selection of T cell receptor beta chains follows, all from one sample in a study of breast tumors, draining lymph nodes, adjacent tissues. TCRdb reprocessed the multiplex PCR reads via MiXCR and lists one record per CDR3 protein. The sample records some 170,000 distinct CDR3 sequences, more than 25% being singletons. Sequenced material: axillary lymph node tissue. These receptors came from a female donor with breast cancer. Some clones in this sample may be carry-over from other donors' samples. Each CDR3 is given without its conserved first and last residue.

v_gene	j_gene	CDR3aa
TRBV28	TRBJ1-1	ASSLAVSSEAF
TRBV5-1	TRBJ2-3	ASSLGGGSHTDTQY
TRBV20-1	TRBJ2-3	SATGLAGGTDTQY
TRBV19	TRBJ2-1	ASSYDRGSRVYNEQF
TRBV5-1	TRBJ2-1	ASSAPKGAASSYNEQF
TRBV19	TRBJ1-5	ASRENSNQPQR
TRBV20-1	TRBJ1-4	SARSLRVGYERLF
TRBV3-1	TRBJ2-7	ASSHRTAAYEQY
TRBV6-5	TRBJ2-3	ASSYSRDADTQY
TRBV28	TRBJ2-1	ASNPTGAFTNEQF
TRBV20-1	TRBJ2-2	SADNSGELF
TRBV7-2	TRBJ2-5	ASSLGWTSGGLKETQY
TRBV2	TRBJ2-5	ASSSGTGVQETQY
TRBV9	TRBJ2-1	ASSPQTGSNEQF
TRBV9	TRBJ2-2	ASSRGGLGELF
TRBV6-5	TRBJ1-3	ASSPINGNTIY
TRBV20-1	TRBJ2-1	SARGGAGDEQF
TRBV6-5	TRBJ2-2	ASSHSTSGGGELF
TRBV5-6	TRBJ2-3	ASSRDRVRTDTQY
TRBV24-1	TRBJ2-5	ATSETHATDNQETQY
TRBV2	TRBJ2-5	ASRGTRQGVKETQY
TRBV4-2	TRBJ1-4	ASSQGVRTQGELYLF
TRBV6-2/TRBV6-3	TRBJ1-5	ASSYIGGRQPQH
TRBV7-2	TRBJ2-7	ASSPRRGYEQY
TRBV9	TRBJ2-3	ASSPMGTSGRAPHTQY
TRBV7-9	TRBJ1-5	ASSHGSLGDQPQH
TRBV18	TRBJ2-5	ASSPRLQETQY
TRBV28	TRBJ2-7	ASSQTGGARREQY
TRBV3-1	TRBJ2-1	ASSQGLAGVDEQF
TRBV20-1	TRBJ2-1	SARVLRDGSHNEQF